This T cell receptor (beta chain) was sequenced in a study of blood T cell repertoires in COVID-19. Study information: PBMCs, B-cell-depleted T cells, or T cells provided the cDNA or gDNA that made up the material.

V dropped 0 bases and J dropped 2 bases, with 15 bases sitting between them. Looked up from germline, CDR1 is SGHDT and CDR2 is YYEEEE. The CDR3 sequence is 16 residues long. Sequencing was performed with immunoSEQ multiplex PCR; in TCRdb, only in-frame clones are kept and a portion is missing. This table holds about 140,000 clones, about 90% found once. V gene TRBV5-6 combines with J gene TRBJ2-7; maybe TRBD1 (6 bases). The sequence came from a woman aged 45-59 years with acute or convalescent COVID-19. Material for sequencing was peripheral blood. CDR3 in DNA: TGTGCCAGCAGCTTGGGGGCGGCAGGGGCGGCCTACGAGCAGTACTTC. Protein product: CASSLGAAGAAYEQYF.